This entry lists 10 T cell receptor beta chains sequenced from one sample in a study of blood T cell repertoires in COVID-19. Clones were sequenced by immunoSEQ multiplex PCR, and TCRdb holds only the in-frame ones, with some missing. The sample has 200,000 to 250,000 clones, roughly nine tenths seen once. Sequencing was performed on PBMCs or T cells enriched from blood (not recorded which). All receptors come from a man aged 30 to 45 who had recovered from COVID-19.

The rearrangement links TRBV9 to TRBJ2-3; 7 nucleotides agree with TRBD2. The germline CDR1 and CDR2 sequences are SGDLS and YYNGEE. The V gene end was trimmed by 2 bases and the J gene end by 8 bases; junction bases not matched to a gene: 8. The CDR3 is made up of 14 amino acids. The CDR3 DNA is TGTGCCAGCAGCGTTGCGGGAGTAGAAGGTACGCAGTATTTT. Translated: CASSVAGVEGTQYF.

As for this clone: The sample carries other DNA sequences with the same CDR3. The V and J genes are TRBV30 and TRBJ1-3; no firm D call. Germline assignment: CDR1 GTSNPN and CDR2 SVGIG (reference sequence). V was shortened by 0 bases and J by 7 bases, with 7 bases between the two germline ends. CDR3 length: 12 amino acids. The CDR3 spells CAWSVLGNTIYF. The DNA for the CDR3 is TGTGCCTGGAGTGTACTAGGGAACACCATATATTTT.

This sequence joins TRBV28 and TRBJ1-2; D might be TRBD1 (5 bases). V was pared by 7 bases and J by 5 bases, with 23 bases between. Germline loops: CDR1 MDHEN, CDR2 SYDVKM. This CDR3 spans 16 amino acids. The CDR3 coding sequence is TGTGCCAGCAAGGCGGGGGGGAACTACCTTTTATATGGCTACACCTTC. Its translation: CASKAGGNYLLYGYTF.

This clone was seen just once. The genes are TRBV19 and TRBJ1-5, with a weak D call TRBD1 (5 bases). V was pared by 8 bases and J by 5 bases, with 10 bases between. CDR1 is LNHDA, CDR2 SQIVND, per germline (reference sequence). The CDR3 totals 12 residues. CDR3 sequence: CASETDHQPQHF. The CDR3 coding sequence is TGTGCCAGTGAGACAGACCATCAGCCCCAGCATTTT.

With respect to this clone: The same CDR3 arises from other DNA sequences in this sample as well. The chain links TRBV5-4 to TRBJ2-7; D remains unclear. The length of the CDR3 is 13 residues. CDR1 is SGHNT, CDR2 YYREEE, per germline (reference sequence). V was clipped by 1 base and J by 3 bases, with 8 bases between them. The CDR3 region is CASSLISGYEQYF. The CDR3 coding sequence is TGTGCCAGCAGCTTGATCAGTGGCTACGAGCAGTACTTC.

This clone was observed once. This chain joins TRBV7-5 and TRBJ1-5; no check of the table's D call, TRBD1, against the DNA was made. TRBV7-5 is flagged as a pseudogene. The CDR3 spans 18 residues. CDR3 protein: CVRSHTGTAMYSNQPQHF. The CDR3 coding sequence is TGTGTCAGAAGCCACACAGGGACGGCAATGTATAGCAATCAGCCCCAGCATTTT.

V is TRBV5-6 and J is TRBJ1-4, with 8 nucleotides matching TRBD1. CDR1 and CDR2 from the germline V gene are SGHDT and YYEEEE. The CDR3 is 15 residues long. The V segment lost 2 bases and the J segment 6 bases; nucleotides outside the gene matches: 6. CDR3 DNA sequence: TGTGCCAGCAGCTTAGCAGGGGGCGGGGATGAAAAACTGTTTTTT. Encoded protein: CASSLAGGGDEKLFF.

The chain employs TRBV9 and TRBJ1-2; 7 bases are a match to TRBD1. J was trimmed by 4 bases and V by 3 bases; bases with no gene match: 12. The CDR3 contains 16 residues. CDR1 SGDLS and CDR2 YYNGEE come from the germline V gene. CDR3 region: CASSARQGNLGYGYTF. CDR3 coding DNA: TGTGCCAGCAGCGCCAGACAGGGAAATTTAGGCTATGGCTACACCTTC.

The rearrangement links TRBV7-3 to TRBJ2-1; TRBD2 aligns across 10 bases. V was clipped by 4 bases and J by 5 bases; unmatched bases: 5. The CDR3 runs 15 residues. Germline loops: CDR1 SGHTA, CDR2 FQGTGA. The CDR3 region has the DNA TGTGCCAGCAGCTCCGGACTAGCGGAAAACAATGAGCAGTTCTTC. It specifies CASSSGLAENNEQFF.

V usage is TRBV10-1 and J usage is TRBJ2-5, with 8 positions matching TRBD1. The germline gives CDR1 WNHNN, CDR2 SYGVQD (reference sequence). Losses at the gene ends were 5 bases for V and 5 bases for J; bases not matched to a gene: 7. This CDR3 has 14 residues. The CDR3: CASSPGQGGETQYF. CDR3 nucleotides: TGCGCCAGCAGTCCTGGACAGGGCGGGGAGACCCAGTACTTC.